These T cell receptor beta chains were read from a single sample in a study of shared clonotypes between healthy human individuals. TCRdb keeps only in-frame clones here, not all; method: immunoSEQ multiplex PCR. The sample lists more than 2,000,000 clones, over 85% occurring once. The sequencing sample was made of naive CD4+ T cells sorted from blood. The source is a man younger than 35 in good health. Each CDR3 is given with its conserved first and last residue. D genes are given only for firm matches. The size of a clone is reported for some rows only, either as once, few or many, or as a class for expanded clones.

cdr3_aa cdr3_nt d_call v_call clone_size j_call
CASSLVTGSSYEQYF TGCGCCAGCAGCTTGGTTACGGGGAGCTCCTACGAGCAGTACTTC NA TRBV5-1 NA TRBJ2-7
CASSLYRDVADTQYF TGCGCCAGCAGCCTCTACAGGGATGTGGCAGATACGCAGTATTTT NA TRBV5-1 NA TRBJ2-3
CASNGGAAKNIQYF TGTGCCAGCAACGGGGGGGCTGCCAAAAACATTCAGTACTTC TRBD2 TRBV2 NA TRBJ2-4
CASQRSSQETQYF TGTGCCAGCCAACGGAGCAGCCAAGAGACCCAGTACTTC NA TRBV7-9 NA TRBJ2-5
CASSPSGPLSYEQYF TGTGCCAGCTCACCATCGGGGCCTCTCTCCTACGAGCAGTACTTC NA TRBV18 NA TRBJ2-7
CASSPEVPKSGYTF TGTGCCAGCAGCCCCGAGGTCCCTAAAAGTGGCTACACCTTC NA TRBV13 NA TRBJ1-2
CASSIQGGSYEQYF TGTGCCAGTAGTATACAGGGAGGTAGCTACGAGCAGTACTTC NA TRBV19 NA TRBJ2-7
CASSEKGRAQPQHF TGTGCCAGCAGTGAAAAGGGAAGGGCTCAGCCCCAGCATTTT NA TRBV6-1 once TRBJ1-5
CASSLNWINSPLHF TGTGCCAGCAGCTTAAATTGGATAAATTCACCCCTCCACTTT NA TRBV7-2 NA TRBJ1-6
CASRLAASSYNEQFF TGCGCCAGCCGACTAGCGGCGAGCTCCTACAATGAGCAGTTCTTC TRBD2 TRBV10-2 NA TRBJ2-1
CASSLTAANTEAFF TGTGCCAGCAGCTTAACGGCAGCGAACACTGAAGCTTTCTTT NA TRBV11-3 once TRBJ1-1
CAGGTSGSPQYF TGCGCCGGAGGGACTAGCGGGAGTCCGCAGTACTTC TRBD2 TRBV10-2 NA TRBJ2-5
CASGLSNLDEQYF TGTGCTAGTGGTTTGTCAAACCTGGACGAGCAGTACTTC NA TRBV12-5 NA TRBJ2-7
CASRGETSSYEQYF TGTGCCAGCAGGGGGGAGACTAGCTCCTACGAGCAGTACTTC NA TRBV2 NA TRBJ2-7
CASSYLRVGTQYF TGTGCCAGCAGTTATCTCAGGGTTGGGACCCAGTACTTC NA TRBV6-5 NA TRBJ2-5
CASSLGQTSGQYEQYF TGTGCCAGCAGCTTAGGCCAAACTAGCGGCCAATACGAGCAGTACTTC TRBD2 TRBV11-2 NA TRBJ2-7
CASSLRDRGYSYEQYF TGTGCCAGCAGCTTAAGGGACAGGGGATACTCCTACGAGCAGTACTTC TRBD1 TRBV7-3 once TRBJ2-7
CASSPGLNTGELFF TGTGCCAGCAGTCCGGGACTTAACACCGGGGAGCTGTTTTTT NA TRBV6-1 once TRBJ2-2
CASRPRGAQETQYF TGCGCCAGCAGGCCCCGCGGGGCCCAAGAGACCCAGTACTTC NA TRBV5-1 NA TRBJ2-5
CAISGRSATEAFF TGTGCCATCTCAGGGAGGTCGGCCACTGAAGCTTTCTTT NA TRBV10-3 NA TRBJ1-1
CASSLGGVPTDTQYF TGTGCCAGCAGTTTAGGCGGGGTCCCCACAGATACGCAGTATTTT NA TRBV27 NA TRBJ2-3
CASSLSDYPYEQYF TGTGCCAGCAGCTTATCCGACTACCCCTACGAGCAGTACTTC NA TRBV11-2 NA TRBJ2-7
CASSLRVGGSYEQYF TGTGCCAGCAGCTTACGGGTCGGAGGCTCCTACGAGCAGTACTTC NA TRBV7-2 NA TRBJ2-7
CASSQVLAGDEQFF TGTGCCAGCAGCCAAGTTCTAGCGGGGGATGAGCAGTTCTTC TRBD2 TRBV4-2 NA TRBJ2-1
CASSPWTSGRLLGDEQFF TGCGCCAGCAGCCCATGGACTAGCGGGAGGCTGCTAGGCGATGAGCAGTTCTTC TRBD2 TRBV5-1 NA TRBJ2-1
CASSGTSEDRETNYGYTF TGTGCCAGCAGCGGTACCTCCGAGGACAGGGAGACTAACTATGGCTACACCTTC TRBD1 TRBV7-2 NA TRBJ1-2